This entry lists 22 T cell receptor beta chains sequenced from one sample in a study of regulatory T cells in long-lasting Graves disease. HTBI primers from iRepertoire and Arm-PCR of CDR3 regions yielded the TCR beta libraries. TCRdb reanalysed the multiplex PCR reads using MiXCR and keeps one entry per CDR3 protein. The table includes 500,000 to 700,000 distinct CDR3 sequences, 25% to 35% detected once. Stated time point: persistent/refractory GD, antithyroid drugs over 5 years with positive TRAb. RNA extracted from PBMCs served as the sequencing template. Sequenced here: peripheral blood mononuclear cells (PBMCs), sampled when the disease was refractory, from a patient treated with antithyroid drugs. These receptors came from a female donor with Graves disease.

This clonotype was counted many times. The chain combines TRBV20-1 with TRBJ2-7; D is possibly TRBD1 (5 bases). This CDR3 is 12 amino acids long. CDR1 is DFQATT, CDR2 SNEGSKA, per germline (reference sequence). Deletions cut 2 bases from V and 1 base from J, with 6 bases between. The CDR3, as DNA: TGCAGTGCTAGACAGGGTTCCTACGAGCAGTACTTC. It yields the protein CSARQGSYEQYF.

This clonotype showed up just a few times. J is TRBJ1-2 and V is TRBV6-2 or TRBV6-3; maybe TRBD1 (5 bases). This CDR3 contains 13 residues. V lost 8 bases and J 4 bases, leaving 14 bases between the germline ends. The V gene's germline CDR1 is MNHEY and CDR2 SVGEGT. CDR3 coding DNA: TGTGCCAGCCGCAAACAGGCCTCCTATGGCTACACCTTC. Amino acid sequence: CASRKQASYGYTF.

The chain uses TRBV5-1 and TRBJ2-7, with D possibly matching TRBD2 (7 bases). This CDR3 is built from 16 residues. Trimming removed 4 bases from V and 4 bases from J, with 21 bases in between. Germline CDR1 SGHRS, CDR2 YFSETQ. The CDR3 DNA is TGCGCCAGCAGCGAGGGGGGGGTTCACAAGGGATACGAGCAGTACTTC. Encoded protein: CASSEGGVHKGYEQYF.

This clonotype has more than one count but fewer than ten. The V gene is TRBV7-6, the J gene TRBJ1-4; no firm D call. Per germline, CDR1 SGHVS and CDR2 FNYEAQ. The CDR3 runs to 13 residues. Trimming took off 0 bases at V and 6 bases at J, with 5 bases between the two ends. As DNA, the CDR3 is TGTGCCAGCAGCTTAGCCCCATATGAAAAACTGTTTTTT. Translating gives CASSLAPYEKLFF. Based on the CDR3 plus reference TRBV7-6 and TRBJ1-4, the full variable domain is GAGVSQSPRYKVTKRGQDVALRCDPISGHVSLYWYRQALGQGPEFLTYFNYEAQQDKSGLPNDRFSAERPEGSISTLTIQRTEQRDSAMYRCASSLAPYEKLFFGSGTQLSVL.

The chain employs TRBV10-3 and TRBJ2-7; 11 bases match TRBD1. Per germline, CDR1 ENHRY and CDR2 SYGVKD. Trimming at V came to 7 bases and at J to 3 bases, leaving 5 bases not matched to a gene. This CDR3 spans 14 amino acids. CDR3 nucleotide sequence: TGTGCCATCACCCGGACAGGGGGCGGCTACGAGCAGTACTTC. It encodes CAITRTGGGYEQYF.

This clonotype has ten or more counts. This chain uses TRBV28 with TRBJ1-1; D is ambiguous. The CDR3 is 14 residues long. The germline gives CDR1 MDHEN, CDR2 SYDVKM. The germline V and J ends were trimmed by 6 bases and 1 base, with 12 bases remaining between them. As DNA, the CDR3 is TGTGCCAGCAGACCCCCAGGCCAGAACACTGAAGCTTTCTTT. Translated, it gives CASRPPGQNTEAFF.

The V gene is TRBV19, the J gene TRBJ1-5, with a weak D call TRBD1 (6 bases). V was pared by 2 bases and J by 3 bases, with 14 bases between. CDR3 size: 16 residues. Germline CDR1 and CDR2: LNHDA and SQIVND (reference sequence). CDR3 in amino acids: CASSISGAVSNQPQHF. The DNA of the CDR3 is TGTGCCAGTAGTATATCGGGGGCAGTCTCCAATCAGCCCCAGCATTTT.

V gene TRBV12-3 or TRBV12-4 combines with J gene TRBJ2-4; 7 nucleotides match TRBD2. The CDR3 totals 17 residues. The V segment lost 5 bases and the J segment 0 bases; nucleotides outside the gene matches: 10. The CDR3 sequence is CASSPKLAPLAKNIQYF. The CDR3 DNA sequence: TGTGCCAGCAGTCCAAAACTAGCGCCATTAGCCAAAAACATTCAGTACTTC.

This clonotype showed up many times. The chain recombines TRBV2 with TRBJ1-5; D is unresolved. Germline V gene lookup returns CDR1 SNHLY and CDR2 FYNNEI. V was trimmed by 6 bases and J by 0 bases, leaving 6 bases between them. This CDR3 spans 13 amino acids. For the CDR3, the DNA is TGTGCCAGCAGGGAGTATAGCAATCAGCCCCAGCATTTT. It translates to CASREYSNQPQHF.

The V and J genes are TRBV6-1 and TRBJ1-6; D possibly corresponds to TRBD1 (5 bases). The germline V and J ends were trimmed by 8 bases and 5 bases, with 10 bases remaining between them. CDR3 length: 13 amino acids. Germline V lookup: CDR1 MNHNS, CDR2 SASEGT. As DNA, the CDR3 is TGTGCCAGCGCACAGGCTGATAATTCACCCCTCCACTTT. It is translated as CASAQADNSPLHF.

This clonotype was picked up a small number of times. V and J are TRBV20-1 and TRBJ2-5; tentatively, D is TRBD1 (6 bases). V lost 2 bases, J lost 5 bases, and 18 bases lay in between. This CDR3 is built from 15 residues. Germline V gene lookup returns CDR1 DFQATT and CDR2 SNEGSKA (reference sequence). CDR3 protein: CSARSLDRSGETQYF. CDR3 nucleotide sequence: TGCAGTGCTAGATCCCTAGACAGGAGTGGGGAGACCCAGTACTTC.

The J gene is TRBJ2-5, the V gene TRBV6-2 or TRBV6-3, with TRBD2 as a possible D gene (6 bases). The V end lost 6 bases, the J end lost 5 bases, and 16 bases lay between the germline ends. Germline values: CDR1 MNHEY, CDR2 SVGEGT. The CDR3 has 14 amino acids. CDR3 DNA: TGTGCCAGCAGGGCCGGACTTGGGAGGGAGACCCAGTACTTC. Its protein product is CASRAGLGRETQYF.

This clonotype was picked up many times. The rearrangement links TRBV12-3 or TRBV12-4 to TRBJ1-2; possibly TRBD1 for D (5 bases). CDR3 length: 14 residues. The V end was cut by 0 bases, the J end by 8 bases, with 13 bases between. CDR3 coding DNA: TGTGCCAGCAGTTTAGCGTATCGGGGGAACGGCTACACCTTC. It is translated as CASSLAYRGNGYTF.

CDR3: CASSLSQGDEKLFF. The CDR3, as DNA: TGCGCCAGCAGCTTGTCACAGGGAGACGAAAAACTGTTTTTT. The rearrangement joins TRBV5-1 to TRBJ1-4, with D possibly being TRBD1 (6 bases). Between the trimmed V and J ends, which lost 1 base and 8 bases, there was a span of 12 bases. CDR1 is SGHRS, CDR2 YFSETQ, per germline. This CDR3 has 14 amino acids.

Here the CDR3 DNA reads TGTGCCAGCAGTTTACCGGGACAGGGGGGCTGGCAGTACTTC. It yields the protein CASSLPGQGGWQYF. The chain is built from TRBV28 and TRBJ2-7; 11 bases align to TRBD1. This CDR3 has 14 amino acids. The germline V gene has CDR1 MDHEN and CDR2 SYDVKM. The V gene end was trimmed by 2 bases and the J gene end by 9 bases; junction bases not matched to a gene: 6.

The genes are TRBV5-5 and TRBJ1-4; the match to TRBD1 covers 8 bases. Germline V gene data show CDR1 as SGHKS and CDR2 as YYEKEE (reference sequence). V shed 4 bases and J 7 bases; nucleotides not matched to a gene: 9. This CDR3 contains 15 residues. CDR3 in amino acids: CASSDQGAPGEKLFF. CDR3 nucleotides: TGTGCCAGCAGCGATCAGGGGGCGCCGGGTGAAAAACTGTTTTTT.

This chain links TRBV13 with TRBJ1-6, with a tentative D call TRBD1 (6 bases). With 5 bases removed from V and 11 bases from J, the gap between germline ends came to 22 bases. The germline gives CDR1 PRHDT, CDR2 FYEKMQ (reference sequence). There are 16 residues in the CDR3. The CDR3, as DNA: TGTGCCAGCAGCCCTCCCTCGACAGGCCTCAGGGCACCCCTCCACTTT. Translation: CASSPPSTGLRAPLHF.

The chain carries TRBV14 and TRBJ2-7; D unresolved. Germline CDR1 reads SGHDN; CDR2 reads FVKESK. This CDR3 comprises 12 residues. Trimming left V 1 base short and J 4 bases short, with 5 bases between. The CDR3 sequence is CASSQGQYEQYF. The CDR3 coding sequence is TGTGCCAGCAGCCAAGGTCAATACGAGCAGTACTTC.

This chain links TRBV6-1 with TRBJ1-4; D is undetermined. CDR1 is MNHNS, CDR2 SASEGT, per germline. The CDR3 is 13 amino acids. V lost 8 bases to trimming and J lost 0 bases, with 7 bases between them. The CDR3 bases are TGTGCCAGCTTGGTTGCAACTAATGAAAAACTGTTTTTT. Protein: CASLVATNEKLFF.

The gene calls are TRBV11-2 and TRBJ2-7; D may be TRBD2 (5 bases). V was cut by 6 bases and J by 2 bases, with 14 bases left in between. This CDR3 comprises 14 residues. Looked up from germline, CDR1 is SGHAT and CDR2 is FQNNGV. CDR3 nucleotide sequence: TGTGCCAGCAGAACTAGGACGGCTACCTACGAGCAGTACTTC. Residues: CASRTRTATYEQYF. The full variable domain, rest sourced from reference TRBV11-2 and TRBJ2-7, is EAGVAQSPRYKIIEKRQSVAFWCNPISGHATLYWYQQILGQGPKLLIQFQNNGVVDDSQLPKDRFSAERLKGVDSTLKIQPAKLEDSAVYLCASRTRTATYEQYFGPGTRLTVT.

This clonotype was seen more than once but under ten times. This chain joins TRBV2 and TRBJ1-1; D is ambiguous. The V gene's germline CDR1 is SNHLY and CDR2 FYNNEI. CDR3 length equals 12 residues. Trimming left V 9 bases short and J 4 bases short, with 12 bases between. The CDR3 protein is CASYPSGTEAFF. The DNA for the CDR3 is TGTGCCAGTTACCCCTCGGGCACTGAAGCTTTCTTT.

The genes are TRBV5-4 and TRBJ1-2, with 8 bases matching TRBD1. CDR1 is SGHNT, CDR2 YYREEE, per germline (reference sequence). V trimming: 4 bases; J trimming: 3 bases; junction bases outside the gene matches: 8. This CDR3 is built from 15 residues. The CDR3 DNA reads TGTGCCAGCAGCACCCGGACAGGGAAGGACTATGGCTACACCTTC. Translation gives CASSTRTGKDYGYTF.